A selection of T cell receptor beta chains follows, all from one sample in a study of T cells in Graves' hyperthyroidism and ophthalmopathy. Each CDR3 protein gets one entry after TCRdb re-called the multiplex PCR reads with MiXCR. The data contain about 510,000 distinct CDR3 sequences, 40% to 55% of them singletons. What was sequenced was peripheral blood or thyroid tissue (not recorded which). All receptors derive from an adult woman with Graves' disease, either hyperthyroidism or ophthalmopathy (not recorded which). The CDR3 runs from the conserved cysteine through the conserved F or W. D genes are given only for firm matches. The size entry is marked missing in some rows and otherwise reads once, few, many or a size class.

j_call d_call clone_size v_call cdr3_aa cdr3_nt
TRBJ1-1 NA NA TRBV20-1 CSAFTGIRTEAFF TGCAGTGCATTCACAGGGATCCGGACTGAAGCTTTCTTT
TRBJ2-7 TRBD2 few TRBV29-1 CSVETGGEFYEQYF TGCAGCGTTGAAACGGGGGGTGAGTTCTACGAGCAGTACTTC
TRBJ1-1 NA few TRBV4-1 CASSQEGFEAFF TGCGCCAGCAGCCAAGAGGGGTTTGAAGCTTTCTTT
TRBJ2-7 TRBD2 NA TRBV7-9 CASSKGLAGVSEQYF TGTGCCAGCAGTAAAGGACTAGCGGGAGTTTCCGAGCAGTACTTC
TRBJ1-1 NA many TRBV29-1 CSAVGEENTEAFF TGCAGCGCAGTAGGGGAGGAAAACACTGAAGCTTTCTTT
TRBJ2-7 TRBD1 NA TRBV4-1 CASSQDAGGRYEQYF TGCGCCAGCAGCCAAGATGCAGGGGGCAGGTACGAGCAGTACTTC
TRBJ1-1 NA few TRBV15 CATSSERGNTEAFF TGTGCCACCAGCTCAGAGAGGGGTAACACTGAAGCTTTCTTT
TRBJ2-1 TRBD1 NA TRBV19 CASSIVGQGGEQFF TGTGCCAGTAGTATAGTGGGACAGGGGGGTGAGCAGTTCTTC
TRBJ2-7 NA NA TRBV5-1 CASSLGSDRNYEQYF TGCGCCAGCAGCTTGGGCTCTGACAGGAACTACGAGCAGTACTTC
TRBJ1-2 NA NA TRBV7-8 CASSLGPLGHRYGYTF TGTGCCAGCAGCTTAGGTCCATTGGGACATCGCTATGGCTACACCTTC
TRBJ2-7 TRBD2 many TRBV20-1 CSARPRLTSGSYEQYF TGCAGTGCTAGACCCCGCTTGACTAGCGGGAGTTACGAGCAGTACTTC
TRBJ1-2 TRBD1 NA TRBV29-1 CSVAGQGAVYGYTF TGCAGCGTTGCGGGACAGGGGGCTGTCTATGGCTACACCTTC
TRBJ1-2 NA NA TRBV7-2 CASTQGTGRGGYTF TGTGCCAGCACCCAAGGGACGGGGAGAGGAGGCTACACCTTC
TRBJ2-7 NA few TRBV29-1 CSVEDQQGGYEQYF TGCAGCGTTGAAGATCAACAGGGAGGCTACGAGCAGTACTTC
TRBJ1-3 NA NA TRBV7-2 CASSLDQGRNTIYF TGTGCCAGCAGCTTAGATCAGGGACGTAACACCATATATTTT
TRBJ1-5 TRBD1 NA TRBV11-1 CASSPGTDNSNQPQHF TGTGCCAGCAGTCCCGGGACAGATAATAGCAATCAGCCCCAGCATTTT
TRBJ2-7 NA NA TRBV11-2 CASSLEQASFYEQYF TGTGCCAGCAGCTTAGAACAGGCCTCGTTCTACGAGCAGTACTTC
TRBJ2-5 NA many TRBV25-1 CASSEYRGIGETQYF TGTGCCAGCAGTGAATATCGGGGAATCGGGGAGACCCAGTACTTC
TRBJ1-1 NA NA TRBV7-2 CASSSKGGTEAFF TGTGCCAGCAGCTCGAAGGGAGGCACTGAAGCTTTCTTT
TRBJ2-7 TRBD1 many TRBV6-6 CASRPGQGGNEQYF TGTGCCAGCAGGCCAGGACAGGGAGGCAACGAGCAGTACTTC
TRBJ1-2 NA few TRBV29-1 CSATTGRDGYTF TGCAGCGCTACTACAGGGAGAGATGGCTACACCTTC
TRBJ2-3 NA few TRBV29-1 CSVEDRRTSTDTQYF TGCAGCGTTGAAGATCGTCGGACTAGCACAGATACGCAGTATTTT
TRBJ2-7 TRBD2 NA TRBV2 CASSESYLAGALGF TGTGCCAGCAGTGAATCGTATCTAGCGGGAGCATTAGGCTTC
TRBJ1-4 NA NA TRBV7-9 CASSRSLGAANEKLFF TGTGCCAGCAGTAGAAGTCTCGGCGCAGCTAATGAAAAACTGTTTTTT
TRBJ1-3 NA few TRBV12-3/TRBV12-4 CASNGGKRGLVGNTIYF TGTGCCAGCAATGGGGGGAAGCGAGGCTTGGTTGGAAACACCATATATTTT
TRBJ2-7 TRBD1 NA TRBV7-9 CASSSPRGRAYEQYF TGTGCCAGCAGCTCCCCCAGGGGGCGGGCCTACGAGCAGTACTTC
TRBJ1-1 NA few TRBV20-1 CSARDRRTIAAAFF TGCAGTGCTAGAGATCGTAGGACAATTGCCGCAGCTTTCTTT
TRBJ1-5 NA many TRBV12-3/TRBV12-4 CASSLPVFGVRNQPQHF TGTGCCAGCAGCCTGCCGGTTTTTGGGGTCCGGAATCAGCCCCAGCATTTT
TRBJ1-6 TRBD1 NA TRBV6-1 CASSPPGTDIAPLHF TGTGCCAGCTCGCCCCCGGGGACAGATATTGCCCCCCTCCACTTT
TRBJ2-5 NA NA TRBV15 CATSEGESLETQYF TGTGCCACCAGCGAGGGAGAGTCGCTAGAGACCCAGTACTTC
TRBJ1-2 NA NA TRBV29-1 CSLAAANYGYTF TGCAGCTTGGCCGCAGCTAACTATGGCTACACCTTC
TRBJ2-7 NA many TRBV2 CASVSYEQYF TGTGCCAGCGTTTCCTACGAGCAGTACTTC